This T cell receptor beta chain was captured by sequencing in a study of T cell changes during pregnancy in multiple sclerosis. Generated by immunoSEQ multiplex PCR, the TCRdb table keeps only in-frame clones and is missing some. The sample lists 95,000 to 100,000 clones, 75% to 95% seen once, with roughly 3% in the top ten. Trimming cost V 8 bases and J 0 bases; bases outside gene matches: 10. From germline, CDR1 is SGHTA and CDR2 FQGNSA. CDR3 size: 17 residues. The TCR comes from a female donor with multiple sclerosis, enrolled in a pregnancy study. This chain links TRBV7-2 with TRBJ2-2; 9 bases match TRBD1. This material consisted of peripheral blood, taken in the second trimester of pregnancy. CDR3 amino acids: CASSRDRVMTNTGELFF. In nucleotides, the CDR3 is TGTGCCAGCTCCCGGGACAGGGTGATGACGAACACCGGGGAGCTGTTTTTT.